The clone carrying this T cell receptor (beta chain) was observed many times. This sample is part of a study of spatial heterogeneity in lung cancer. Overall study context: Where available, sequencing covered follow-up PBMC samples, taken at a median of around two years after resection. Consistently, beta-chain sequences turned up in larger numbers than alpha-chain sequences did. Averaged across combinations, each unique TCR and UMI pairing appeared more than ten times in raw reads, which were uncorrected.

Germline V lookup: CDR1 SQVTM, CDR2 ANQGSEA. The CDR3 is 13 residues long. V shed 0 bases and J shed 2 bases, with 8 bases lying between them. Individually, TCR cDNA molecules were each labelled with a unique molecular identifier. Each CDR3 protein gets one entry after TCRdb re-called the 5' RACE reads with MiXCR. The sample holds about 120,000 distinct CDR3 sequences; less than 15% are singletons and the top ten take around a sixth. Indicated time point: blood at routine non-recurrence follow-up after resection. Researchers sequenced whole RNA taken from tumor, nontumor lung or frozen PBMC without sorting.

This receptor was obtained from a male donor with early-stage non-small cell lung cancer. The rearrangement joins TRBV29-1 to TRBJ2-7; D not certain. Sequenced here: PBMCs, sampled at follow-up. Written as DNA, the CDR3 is TGCAGCGTTGAAGATTGGCAGACCTACGAGCAGTACTTC. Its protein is CSVEDWQTYEQYF.